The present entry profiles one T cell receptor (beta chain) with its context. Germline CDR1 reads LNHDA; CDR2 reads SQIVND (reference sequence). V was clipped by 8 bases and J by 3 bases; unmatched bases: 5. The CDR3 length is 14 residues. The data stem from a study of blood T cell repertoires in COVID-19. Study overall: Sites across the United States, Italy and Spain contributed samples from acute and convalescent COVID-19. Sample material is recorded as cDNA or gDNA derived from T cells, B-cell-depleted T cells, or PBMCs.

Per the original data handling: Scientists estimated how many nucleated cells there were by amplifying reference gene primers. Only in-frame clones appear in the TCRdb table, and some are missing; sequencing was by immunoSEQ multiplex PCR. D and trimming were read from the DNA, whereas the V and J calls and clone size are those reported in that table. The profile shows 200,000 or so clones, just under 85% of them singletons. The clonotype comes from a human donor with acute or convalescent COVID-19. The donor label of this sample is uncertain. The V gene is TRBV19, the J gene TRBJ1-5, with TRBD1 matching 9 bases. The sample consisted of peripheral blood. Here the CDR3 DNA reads TGTGCCAGTGGGGACAGGGTAAACAATCAGCCCCAGCATTTT. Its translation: CASGDRVNNQPQHF.